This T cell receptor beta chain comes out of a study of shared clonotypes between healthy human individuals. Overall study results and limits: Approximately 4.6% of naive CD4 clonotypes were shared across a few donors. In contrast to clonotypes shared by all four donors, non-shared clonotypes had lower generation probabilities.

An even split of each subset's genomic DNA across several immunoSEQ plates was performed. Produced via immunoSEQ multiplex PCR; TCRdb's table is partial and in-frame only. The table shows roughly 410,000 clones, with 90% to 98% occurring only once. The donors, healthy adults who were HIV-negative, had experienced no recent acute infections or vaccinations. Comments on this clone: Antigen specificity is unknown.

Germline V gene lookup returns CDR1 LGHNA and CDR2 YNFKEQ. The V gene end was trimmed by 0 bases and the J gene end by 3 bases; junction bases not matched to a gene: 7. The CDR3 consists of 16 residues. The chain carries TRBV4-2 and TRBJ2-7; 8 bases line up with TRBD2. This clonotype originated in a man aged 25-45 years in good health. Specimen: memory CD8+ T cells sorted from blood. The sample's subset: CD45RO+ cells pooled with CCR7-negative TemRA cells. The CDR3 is CASSQEPGLGFYEQYF. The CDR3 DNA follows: TGTGCCAGCAGCCAAGAGCCGGGACTAGGGTTCTACGAGCAGTACTTC.